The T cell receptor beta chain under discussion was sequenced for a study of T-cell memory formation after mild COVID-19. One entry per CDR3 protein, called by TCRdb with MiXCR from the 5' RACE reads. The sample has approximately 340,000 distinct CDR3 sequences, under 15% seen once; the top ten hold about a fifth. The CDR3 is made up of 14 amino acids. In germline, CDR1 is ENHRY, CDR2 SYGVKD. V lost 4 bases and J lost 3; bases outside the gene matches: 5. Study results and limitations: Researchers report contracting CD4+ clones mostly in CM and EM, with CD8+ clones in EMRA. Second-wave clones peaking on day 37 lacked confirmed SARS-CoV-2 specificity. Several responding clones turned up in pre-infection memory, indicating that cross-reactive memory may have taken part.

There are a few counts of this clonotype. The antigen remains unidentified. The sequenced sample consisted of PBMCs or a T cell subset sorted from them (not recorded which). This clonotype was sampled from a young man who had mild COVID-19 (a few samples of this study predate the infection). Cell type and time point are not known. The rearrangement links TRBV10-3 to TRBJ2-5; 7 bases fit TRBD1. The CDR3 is CAISARGTEETQYF. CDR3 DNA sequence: TGTGCCATCAGTGCCAGGGGGACGGAAGAGACCCAGTACTTC.